This T cell receptor (beta chain) was identified during a study of T cell responses to AZD1222 COVID-19 vaccine. Study-level findings and limits: Seropositive AZD1222 recipients at baseline numbered only five or six. The study found vaccine-associated CD4 TCRs spanning spike, dominant at 160-218 and 743-854. Two AZD1222 administrations were followed by greater Spike-specific TCR breadth and depth. Donors were mostly white British, more females; clonal diversity possibly underestimated.

The data were produced by immunoSEQ multiplex PCR, yet TCRdb's version contains in-frame clones alone and is incomplete. The sample has roughly 100,000 clones, 89% seen once; the top ten hold 35% to 45%. For this clone: Its antigen is unidentified.

Germline V gene lookup returns CDR1 LGHDT and CDR2 YNNKEL (reference sequence). Germline trimming cut 3 bases from V and 4 bases from J; bases unmatched to any gene: 4. The CDR3 is 15 residues long. Specimen: peripheral blood, collected 28 days after the second AZD1222 dose. The rearrangement uses TRBV3-1 (or the pseudogene TRBV3-2) and TRBJ2-3; TRBD2 matches at 10 bases. The source is an adult who received the AZD1222 COVID-19 vaccine. As DNA, the CDR3 is TGTGCCAGCAGCCATTCTAGCGGGAGCCCAGATACGCAGTATTTT. This gives the protein CASSHSSGSPDTQYF.